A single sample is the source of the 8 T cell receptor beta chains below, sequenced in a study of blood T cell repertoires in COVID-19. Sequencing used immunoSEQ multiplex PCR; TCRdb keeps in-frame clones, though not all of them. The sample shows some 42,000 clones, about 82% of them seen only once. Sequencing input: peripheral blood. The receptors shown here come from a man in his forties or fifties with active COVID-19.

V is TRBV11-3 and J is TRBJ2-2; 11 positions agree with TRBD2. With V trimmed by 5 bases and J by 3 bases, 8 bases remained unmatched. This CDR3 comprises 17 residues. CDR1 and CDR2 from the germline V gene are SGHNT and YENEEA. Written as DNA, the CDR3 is TGTGCCAGCAGCCCGCTAGCGGGGGGCCGGTACACCGGGGAGCTGTTTTTT. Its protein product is CASSPLAGGRYTGELFF.

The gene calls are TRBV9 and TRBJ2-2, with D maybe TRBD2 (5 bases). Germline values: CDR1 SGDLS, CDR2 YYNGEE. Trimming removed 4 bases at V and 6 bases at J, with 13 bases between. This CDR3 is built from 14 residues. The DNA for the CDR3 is TGTGCCAGCAGCTCCCTTTCTAGCCCCGGGGAGCTGTTTTTT. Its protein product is CASSSLSSPGELFF. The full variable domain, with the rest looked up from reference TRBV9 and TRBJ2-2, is DSGVTQTPKHLITATGQRVTLRCSPRSGDLSVYWYQQSLDQGLQFLIQYYNGEERAKGNILERFSAQQFPDLHSELNLSSLELGDSALYFCASSSLSSPGELFFGEGSRLTVL.

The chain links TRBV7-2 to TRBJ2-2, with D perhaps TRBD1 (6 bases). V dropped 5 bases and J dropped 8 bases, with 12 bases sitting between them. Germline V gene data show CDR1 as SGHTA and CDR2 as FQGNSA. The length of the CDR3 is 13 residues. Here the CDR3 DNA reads TGTGCCAGCAGCAAACAGGGTTCGGGGGAGCTGTTTTTT. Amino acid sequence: CASSKQGSGELFF.

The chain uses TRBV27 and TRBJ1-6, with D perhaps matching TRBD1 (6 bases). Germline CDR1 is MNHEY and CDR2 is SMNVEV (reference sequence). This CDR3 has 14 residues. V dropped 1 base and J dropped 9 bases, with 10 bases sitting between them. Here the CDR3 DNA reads TGTGCCAGCAGTTTATACAGGGACGGTTCACCCCTCCACTTT. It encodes CASSLYRDGSPLHF.

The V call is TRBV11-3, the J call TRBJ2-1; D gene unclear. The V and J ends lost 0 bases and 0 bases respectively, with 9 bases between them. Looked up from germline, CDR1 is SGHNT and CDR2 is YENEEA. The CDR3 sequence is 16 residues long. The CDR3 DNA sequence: TGTGCCAGCAGCTTAGAGATTGCGAGCTCCTACAATGAGCAGTTCTTC. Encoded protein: CASSLEIASSYNEQFF.

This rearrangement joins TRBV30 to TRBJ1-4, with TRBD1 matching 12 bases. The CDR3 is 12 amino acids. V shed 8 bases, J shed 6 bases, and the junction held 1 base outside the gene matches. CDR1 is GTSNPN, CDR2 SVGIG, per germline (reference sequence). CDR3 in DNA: TGTGCCGGGGACAGGGGGCATGAAAAACTGTTTTTT. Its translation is CAGDRGHEKLFF.

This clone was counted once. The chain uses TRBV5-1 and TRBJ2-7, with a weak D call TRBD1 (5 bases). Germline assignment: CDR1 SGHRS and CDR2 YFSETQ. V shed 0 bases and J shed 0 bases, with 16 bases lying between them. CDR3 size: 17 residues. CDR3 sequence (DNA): TGCGCCAGCAGCTTGGGTGTGGCAGGGCCCCTCTCCTACGAGCAGTACTTC. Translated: CASSLGVAGPLSYEQYF.

The CDR3 nucleotides read TGCACCCACCCCGGGAGAGAATCCTACAATGAGCAGTTCTTC. Protein: CTHPGRESYNEQFF. The chain employs TRBV29-1 and TRBJ2-1, with D maybe TRBD2 (6 bases). The germline CDR1 and CDR2 sequences are SQVTM and ANQGSEA. The CDR3 is made up of 14 amino acids.